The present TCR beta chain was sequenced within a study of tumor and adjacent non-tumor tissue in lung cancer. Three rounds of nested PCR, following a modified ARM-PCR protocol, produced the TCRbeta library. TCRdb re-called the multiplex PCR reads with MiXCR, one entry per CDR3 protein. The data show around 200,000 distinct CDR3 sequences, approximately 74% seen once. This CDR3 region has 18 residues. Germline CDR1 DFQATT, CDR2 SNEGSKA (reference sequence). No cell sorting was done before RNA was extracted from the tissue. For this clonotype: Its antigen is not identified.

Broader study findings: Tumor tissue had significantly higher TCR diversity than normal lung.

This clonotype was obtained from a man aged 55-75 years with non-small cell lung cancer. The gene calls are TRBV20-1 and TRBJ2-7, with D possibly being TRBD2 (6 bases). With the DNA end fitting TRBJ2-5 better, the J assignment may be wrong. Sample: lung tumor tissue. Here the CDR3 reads CSARDPEVIAGNRETQYF. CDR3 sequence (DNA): TGCAGTGCTAGGGATCCCGAGGTAATCGCGGGGAATCGAGAGACCCAGTACTTC.